This T cell receptor (beta chain) emerged from a study of OX40 agonist ivuxolimab in advanced cancers. Turning to the study itself: Ivuxolimab was administered intravenously to patients at 0.01 to 10 mg/kg every 2 weeks.

Repertoires were generated with immunoSEQ multiplex PCR, while TCRdb's copy carries only in-frame clones and drops some. The data hold fewer than 65,000 clones, with roughly 93% observed a single time. General study findings and limits: CD8+ T cells (on average) carried more expanded clones than CD4+ T cells.

To note about this clone: The target antigen is unknown.

The sequence came from an adult with an advanced solid tumor such as melanoma, head and neck, liver or kidney cancer. The sample was CD4+ or CD8+ T cells sorted from blood, taken in a trial of the OX40 agonist ivuxolimab.

The CDR3 DNA reads as TGTGCCAGCAGTTTAAGTGACAGCGGTTGGACTGAAGCTTTCTTT. It encodes CASSLSDSGWTEAFF. The V gene is TRBV28, the J gene TRBJ1-1; TRBD1 might be the D (5 bases). Germline V gives CDR1 MDHEN, CDR2 SYDVKM. V was cut by 2 bases and J by 5 bases, with 15 bases left in between. The CDR3 loop spans 15 amino acids.